The following is a T cell receptor beta chain sequence with its context. The antigen remains unidentified. The data are from a study of OX40 agonist ivuxolimab in advanced cancers. Study-level points and caveats: Partial responders at 0.1-3.0 mg/kg had among the lowest clonal expansion.

Profiling relied on immunoSEQ multiplex PCR, and the TCRdb table lists in-frame clones only, not all of them. Of around 64,000 clones in the sample, 91% were seen once. V was clipped by 5 bases and J by 1 base; unmatched bases: 9. Germline V gene lookup returns CDR1 MDHEN and CDR2 SYDVKM. The CDR3 totals 16 residues. This rearrangement joins TRBV28 to TRBJ2-7, with 9 positions matching TRBD1. The specimen was CD4+ or CD8+ T cells sorted from blood, collected in a trial of the OX40 agonist ivuxolimab. The TCR comes from an adult with an advanced solid tumor such as melanoma, head and neck, liver or kidney cancer. The CDR3 DNA is TGTGCCAGCAGTCCGGGACAGGGCGAGGGATCCTACGAGCAGTACTTC. It yields the protein CASSPGQGEGSYEQYF.